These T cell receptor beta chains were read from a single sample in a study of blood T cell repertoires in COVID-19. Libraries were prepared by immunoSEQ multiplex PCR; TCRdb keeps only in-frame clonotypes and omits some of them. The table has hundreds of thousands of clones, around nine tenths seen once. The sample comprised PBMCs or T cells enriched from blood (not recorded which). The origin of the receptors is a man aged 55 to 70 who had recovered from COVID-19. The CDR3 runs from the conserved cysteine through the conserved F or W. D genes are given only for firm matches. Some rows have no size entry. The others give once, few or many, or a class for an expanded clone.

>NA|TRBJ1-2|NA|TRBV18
CASSPENYGYTF
TGTGCCAGCTCACCAGAGAACTATGGCTACACCTTC
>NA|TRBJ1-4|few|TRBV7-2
CASSSGQSYTEIEKLFF
TGTGCCAGCAGCTCCGGACAGTCTTATACGGAAATTGAAAAACTGTTTTTT
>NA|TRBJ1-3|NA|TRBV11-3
CASSAAEIPGNTIYF
TGTGCCAGCAGCGCCGCAGAAATCCCTGGAAACACCATATATTTT
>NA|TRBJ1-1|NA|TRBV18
CASSLYAAEAFF
TGTGCCAGCTCACTCTATGCCGCTGAAGCTTTCTTT
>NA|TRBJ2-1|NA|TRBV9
CASSPSGSQQFF
TGTGCCAGCAGCCCCTCCGGGAGCCAACAGTTCTTC
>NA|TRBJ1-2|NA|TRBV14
CASRARGKEVGYTF
TGTGCCAGCCGCGCCAGGGGAAAGGAGGTTGGCTACACCTTC
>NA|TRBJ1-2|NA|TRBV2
CASSERRLRGYGYTF
TGTGCCAGCAGTGAACGGAGGCTCCGAGGCTATGGCTACACCTTC
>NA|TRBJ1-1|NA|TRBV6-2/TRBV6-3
CASSPRTESPMNTEAFF
TGTGCCAGCAGTCCCCGGACTGAGAGCCCTATGAACACTGAAGCTTTCTTT
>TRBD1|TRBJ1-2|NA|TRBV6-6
CASGGQGYGYTF
TGTGCCAGCGGGGGACAGGGGTATGGCTACACCTTC
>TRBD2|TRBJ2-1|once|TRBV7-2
CASSSPGRGGYNEQFF
TGTGCCAGCAGCTCCCCGGGGCGGGGGGGCTACAATGAGCAGTTCTTC
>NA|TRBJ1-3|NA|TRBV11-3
CASSDRGEQGFTNTIYF
TGTGCCAGCAGCGACCGGGGGGAACAGGGCTTCACAAACACCATATATTTT
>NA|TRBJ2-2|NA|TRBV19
CASSGRATNTGELFF
TGTGCCAGTAGCGGTCGAGCGACCAACACCGGGGAGCTGTTTTTT
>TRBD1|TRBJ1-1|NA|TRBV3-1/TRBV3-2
CASSQVRGRAEAFF
TGTGCCAGCAGCCAAGTTAGGGGGCGGGCTGAAGCTTTCTTT
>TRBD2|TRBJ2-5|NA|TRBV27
CASSSNLGSGRIETQYF
TGTGCCAGCAGTTCCAACCTAGGTAGCGGGAGGATAGAGACCCAGTACTTC
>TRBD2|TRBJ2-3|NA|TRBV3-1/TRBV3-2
CASSVTSGDTQYF
TGTGCCAGCAGCGTTACTAGCGGAGATACGCAGTATTTT
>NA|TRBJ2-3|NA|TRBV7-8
CASSLANLVAGTDTQYF
TGTGCCAGCAGCTTAGCGAATTTGGTAGCGGGCACAGATACGCAGTATTTT
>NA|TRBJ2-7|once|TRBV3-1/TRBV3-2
CASSQVGRERYEQYF
TGTGCCAGCAGCCAAGTGGGCCGGGAGAGGTACGAGCAGTACTTC